This TCR beta chain is drawn from a study of T cell changes during pregnancy in multiple sclerosis. V was trimmed by 4 bases and J by 7 bases, leaving 20 bases between them. There are 16 residues in the CDR3. Looked up from germline, CDR1 is MNHNS and CDR2 is SASEGT. Only one count was recorded for this clone. The method was immunoSEQ multiplex PCR; TCRdb's version includes in-frame clones alone and lacks a portion of them. The top ten hold roughly 0.69% of the sample, which has about 42,000 clones, 91% seen once. The V gene is TRBV6-1, the J gene TRBJ2-1, with a possible D match to TRBD2 (6 bases). The sample here was CD4+ T cells from peripheral blood mononuclear cells, taken before pregnancy. This TCR came from a female donor with multiple sclerosis, enrolled in a pregnancy study. Here the CDR3 reads CASSVQVWGVLNEQFF. In DNA, the CDR3 is TGTGCCAGCAGTGTACAGGTGTGGGGGGTCTTGAATGAGCAGTTCTTC.